These T cell receptor beta chains were read from a single sample in a study of response to subunit inactivated influenza vaccine. Via MiXCR, TCRdb re-called the RT-PCR reads, giving one row per CDR3 protein. The sample yields 630,000 or so distinct CDR3 sequences, around a sixth seen once. The sequencing used PBMCs from blood, collected less than 13 days after vaccination. Receptors originate from a man aged 50 or older who received an inactivated influenza vaccine. Each CDR3 is given with its conserved first and last residue. A D gene is named only where the DNA matches it firmly. The size entry is marked missing in some rows and otherwise reads once, few, many or a size class.

V gene	D gene	J gene	clone size	CDR3 protein	CDR3 DNA
TRBV15	NA	TRBJ2-5	NA	CATSREQGFFETQYF	TGTGCCACCAGCAGAGAACAGGGTTTTTTTGAGACCCAGTACTTC
TRBV2	NA	TRBJ2-5	NA	CASRDGLKETQYF	TGTGCCAGCCGGGACGGACTGAAAGAGACCCAGTACTTC
TRBV6-5	TRBD1	TRBJ1-2	few	CASSYLRQGGYGYTF	TGTGCCAGCAGTTACCTTAGACAGGGCGGCTATGGCTACACCTTC
TRBV7-2	NA	TRBJ2-5	few	CASSKQLETQYF	TGTGCCAGCAGTAAGCAGCTGGAGACCCAGTACTTC
TRBV5-1	NA	TRBJ2-3	few	CASRPDSTSTDTQYF	TGCGCCAGCAGACCTGACTCGACTAGCACAGATACGCAGTATTTT
TRBV29-1	NA	TRBJ2-5	few	CSVEVLRTEASQETQYF	TGCAGCGTTGAAGTCCTCCGGACGGAGGCCAGCCAAGAGACCCAGTACTTC
TRBV20-1	TRBD2	TRBJ2-3	few	CSAPSGGARTDTQYF	TGCAGTGCTCCTAGCGGGGGGGCCCGCACAGATACGCAGTATTTT
TRBV29-1	TRBD1	TRBJ2-3	few	CSVGGTGVDTQYF	TGCAGCGTTGGAGGGACAGGGGTTGATACGCAGTATTTT
TRBV7-9	NA	TRBJ2-1	many	CASSYHNEQFF	TGTGCCAGCAGCTACCACAATGAGCAGTTCTTC
TRBV5-1	NA	TRBJ1-4	NA	CASSARVATNEKLFF	TGCGCCAGCAGCGCCCGCGTTGCAACTAATGAAAAACTGTTTTTT
TRBV29-1	TRBD1	TRBJ1-1	few	CSVTGGFGTEAFF	TGCAGCGTTACAGGGGGCTTTGGCACTGAAGCTTTCTTT
TRBV24-1	TRBD1	TRBJ2-1	many	CATSGYRGVQNEQFF	TGTGCCACCAGTGGGTACAGGGGAGTCCAAAATGAGCAGTTCTTC
TRBV7-7	NA	TRBJ2-7	NA	CASSPSARGGFSYEQYF	TGTGCCAGCAGCCCGTCCGCCAGGGGTGGATTCTCCTACGAGCAGTACTTC
TRBV7-8	NA	TRBJ2-4	NA	CASSLDWTSAKNIQYF	TGTGCCAGCAGCTTAGATTGGACCTCAGCCAAAAACATTCAGTACTTC
TRBV24-1	NA	TRBJ2-7	few	CATSDFRQGRYEQYF	TGTGCCACCAGTGATTTTCGGCAGGGGCGCTACGAGCAGTACTTC
TRBV11-2	TRBD2	TRBJ2-7	few	CASSLELPGSSGDTGQYF	TGTGCCAGCAGCTTAGAGCTCCCAGGGTCTAGCGGGGATACAGGGCAGTACTTC
TRBV20-1	NA	TRBJ1-2	NA	CSARVPGGSTF	TGCAGTGCTAGAGTCCCCGGAGGGAGCACCTTC
TRBV28	NA	TRBJ2-2	few	CASSAPVDADTGELFF	TGTGCCAGCAGCGCTCCTGTTGACGCAGACACCGGGGAGCTGTTTTTT
TRBV9	NA	TRBJ2-3	NA	CASSVGGQPRADTQYF	TGTGCCAGCAGCGTAGGTGGACAGCCGAGAGCGGATACGCAGTATTTT
TRBV5-1	TRBD1	TRBJ2-2	NA	CASSPDRMNTGELFF	TGCGCCAGCAGCCCGGACAGGATGAACACCGGGGAGCTGTTTTTT
TRBV18	TRBD1	TRBJ1-5	NA	CASSATGDNQPQHF	TGTGCCAGCTCCGCGACAGGGGATAATCAGCCCCAGCATTTT
TRBV7-2	NA	TRBJ2-7	few	CASSLATTGEQYF	TGTGCCAGCAGCTTAGCAACCACCGGTGAGCAGTACTTC
TRBV12-3/TRBV12-4	TRBD1	TRBJ1-1	NA	CASSHRGLGNTEAFF	TGTGCCAGCAGTCACAGGGGATTGGGGAACACTGAAGCTTTCTTT
TRBV25-1	NA	TRBJ2-7	few	CASSPPWQGLFYEQYF	TGTGCCAGCAGTCCCCCCTGGCAGGGACTCTTCTACGAGCAGTACTTC
TRBV7-9	TRBD1	TRBJ2-7	few	CASSSPGQGLGEQYF	TGTGCCAGCAGCTCTCCCGGACAGGGGTTGGGCGAGCAGTACTTC
TRBV7-9	NA	TRBJ2-5	NA	CASSIAIGGLETQYF	TGTGCCAGCAGCATAGCAATTGGGGGGTTGGAGACCCAGTACTTC
TRBV7-6	NA	TRBJ2-5	NA	CASSLVGGKETQYF	TGTGCCAGCAGCTTAGTTGGGGGGAAAGAGACCCAGTACTTC
TRBV29-1	NA	TRBJ2-3	NA	CSVVPLVDTQYF	TGCAGCGTTGTCCCCTTAGTAGATACGCAGTATTTT
TRBV7-2	NA	TRBJ2-1	NA	CASSPFSLSADEQFF	TGTGCCAGCAGCCCTTTTAGCCTGTCGGCGGATGAGCAGTTCTTC
TRBV12-3/TRBV12-4	TRBD1	TRBJ2-2	NA	CAGSNGQGFPGELFF	TGTGCTGGATCGAACGGACAGGGGTTCCCCGGGGAGCTGTTTTTT
TRBV15	NA	TRBJ2-7	NA	CATSPNLGYEQYF	TGTGCCACCAGCCCGAACTTAGGGTACGAGCAGTACTTC
TRBV20-1	TRBD2	TRBJ2-5	NA	CSALTSGEETQYF	TGCAGTGCTCTGACTAGCGGGGAAGAGACCCAGTACTTC
TRBV4-1	TRBD2	TRBJ2-3	few	CASSQDWKTSTPDTQYF	TGCGCCAGCAGCCAAGATTGGAAGACTAGCACGCCAGATACGCAGTATTTT
TRBV20-1	TRBD2	TRBJ2-3	NA	CSARELAGGSRDTQYF	TGCAGTGCCAGAGAACTAGCGGGAGGGTCCCGGGATACGCAGTATTTT
TRBV4-1	NA	TRBJ2-7	few	CASSQDPLNYEQYF	TGCGCCAGCAGCCAAGATCCCCTAAACTACGAGCAGTACTTC
TRBV7-8	TRBD2	TRBJ2-4	NA	CASSLVRGVRNIQYF	TGTGCCAGCAGCTTAGTTCGGGGGGTGAGAAACATTCAGTACTTC
TRBV5-8	NA	TRBJ2-7	NA	CASSRPAGSAWEQYF	TGTGCCAGCAGCCGCCCCGCGGGGTCCGCCTGGGAGCAGTACTTC
TRBV6-4	NA	TRBJ2-2	NA	CASSGPDYLVAGGETGELFF	TGTGCCAGCAGTGGACCCGACTATCTAGTAGCTGGAGGGGAAACCGGGGAGCTGTTTTTT
TRBV5-1	TRBD1	TRBJ2-1	NA	CASSPNRDRGRNEQFF	TGCGCCAGCAGCCCAAACCGGGACAGGGGGCGTAATGAGCAGTTCTTC
TRBV12-3/TRBV12-4	TRBD1	TRBJ2-7	NA	CASSPPRQGNYEQYF	TGTGCCAGCAGCCCCCCCCGACAGGGGAACTACGAGCAGTACTTC
TRBV9	TRBD1	TRBJ1-6	few	CASSEPGQGTNSPLHF	TGTGCCAGCAGCGAACCGGGACAGGGGACAAATTCACCCCTCCACTTT
TRBV5-1	TRBD1	TRBJ2-7	few	CASSGRTGAYEQYF	TGCGCCAGCAGCGGACGGACAGGGGCCTACGAGCAGTACTTC
TRBV20-1	NA	TRBJ2-7	NA	CSARDLPAEGYEQYF	TGCAGTGCTAGAGATCTGCCCGCTGAGGGGTACGAGCAGTACTTC
TRBV5-6	NA	TRBJ2-1	many	CASSSPHRSSYNEQFF	TGTGCCAGCAGCTCACCCCATCGTTCGTCCTACAATGAGCAGTTCTTC
TRBV5-1	NA	TRBJ2-3	NA	CASRSYRSTDTQYF	TGCGCCAGCAGGAGTTACCGTAGCACAGATACGCAGTATTTT
TRBV7-2	TRBD2	TRBJ2-1	few	CASRRTSGAVNEQFF	TGTGCCAGCAGGCGGACTAGCGGGGCGGTTAATGAGCAGTTCTTC
TRBV5-5	NA	TRBJ2-5	NA	CASSLWPRGDREETQYF	TGTGCCAGCAGCTTGTGGCCGCGGGGGGACAGGGAAGAGACCCAGTACTTC
TRBV28	NA	TRBJ1-5	few	CASREDRDSGPQHF	TGTGCCAGCAGGGAAGACAGAGACAGCGGGCCCCAGCATTTT
TRBV20-1	NA	TRBJ1-5	NA	CSARVPSQPQHF	TGCAGTGCTAGAGTCCCTTCTCAGCCCCAGCATTTT
TRBV10-3	TRBD1	TRBJ2-1	few	CAMGQGRINEQFF	TGTGCCATGGGACAGGGGAGGATCAATGAGCAGTTCTTC
TRBV28	TRBD2	TRBJ2-1	many	CASSLWNQRGGGEQFF	TGTGCCAGCAGTTTATGGAACCAGCGGGGGGGAGGGGAGCAGTTCTTC